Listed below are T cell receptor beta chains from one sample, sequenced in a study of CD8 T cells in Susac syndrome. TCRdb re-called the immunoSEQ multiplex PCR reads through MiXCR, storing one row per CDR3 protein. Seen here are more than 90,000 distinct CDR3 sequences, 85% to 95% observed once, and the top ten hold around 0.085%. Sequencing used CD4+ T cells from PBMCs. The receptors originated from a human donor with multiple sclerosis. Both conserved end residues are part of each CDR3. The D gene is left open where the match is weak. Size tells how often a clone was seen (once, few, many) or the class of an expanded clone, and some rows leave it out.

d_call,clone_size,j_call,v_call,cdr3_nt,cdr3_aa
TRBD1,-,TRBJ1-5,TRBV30,TGTGCCTGGACCCGAGGACAGGGGAAGCCCCAGCATTTT,CAWTRGQGKPQHF
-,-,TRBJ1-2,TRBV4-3,TGCGCCAGCAGCCAAGAAATTGGAGGGACGGCTACTAACTATGGCTACACCTTC,CASSQEIGGTATNYGYTF
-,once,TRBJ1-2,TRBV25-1,TGTGCCAGCAGTGACCCTACACGGGGCGGTGACTATGGCTACACCTTC,CASSDPTRGGDYGYTF
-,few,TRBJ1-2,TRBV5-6,TGTGCCAGCAGACTAGGAACTGGCTACACCTTC,CASRLGTGYTF
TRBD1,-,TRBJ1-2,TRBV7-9,TGTGCCAGCAGCTTAGACCAGGGGGTAGTCGGCGGCTACACCTTC,CASSLDQGVVGGYTF
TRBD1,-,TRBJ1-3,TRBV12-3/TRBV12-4,TGTGCCAGCAGCCGACTCACCCGGACAGGAGCTGGAAACACCATATATTTT,CASSRLTRTGAGNTIYF
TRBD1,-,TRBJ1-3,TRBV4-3,TGCGCCAGCAGCCCATGGACAGGCGAGAGCTCTGGAAACACCATATATTTT,CASSPWTGESSGNTIYF
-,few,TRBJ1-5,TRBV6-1,TGTGCCAGTCAGCCGGCACCGGACAATCAGCCCCAGCATTTT,CASQPAPDNQPQHF
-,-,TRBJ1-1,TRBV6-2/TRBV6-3,TGTGCCAGCAGTTACACTGGGAGGGTAGGTAGTCGGACTGAAGCTTTCTTT,CASSYTGRVGSRTEAFF
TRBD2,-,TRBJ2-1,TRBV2,TGTGCCAGCAGGAAAGCGGGGGGGCCTATCTATGAGCAGTTCTTC,CASRKAGGPIYEQFF
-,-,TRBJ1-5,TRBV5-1,TGCGCCAGCAGCTCCGACGGACTGAATCAGCCCCAGCATTTT,CASSSDGLNQPQHF
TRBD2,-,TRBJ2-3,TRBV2,TGTGCCAGCAGTCCGCCTAGCGGGGGCACAGATACGCAGTATTTT,CASSPPSGGTDTQYF
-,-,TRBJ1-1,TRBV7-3,TGTGCCAGCAGCTTCGGAGAGGACACTGAAGCTTTCTTT,CASSFGEDTEAFF
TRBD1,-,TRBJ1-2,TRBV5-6,TGTGCCAGCAGCGTACAGGGGAAGGACTATGGCTACACCTTC,CASSVQGKDYGYTF
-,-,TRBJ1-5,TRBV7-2,TGTGCCAGCAGCCGCATAGGGGGGGAACAGCCCCAGCATTTT,CASSRIGGEQPQHF
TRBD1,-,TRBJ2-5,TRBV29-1,TGCAGCGTTGAAGATCCCGCAGGGGGAGAGACCCAGTACTTC,CSVEDPAGGETQYF
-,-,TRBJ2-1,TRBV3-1,TGTGCCAGCAGCCAGCCGTACAATGAGCAGTTCTTC,CASSQPYNEQFF
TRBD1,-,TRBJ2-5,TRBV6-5,TGTGCCAGCAGTTACACAGGGGTGGGGACCCAGTACTTC,CASSYTGVGTQYF
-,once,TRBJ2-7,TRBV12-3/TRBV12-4,TGTGCCAGCAGTCCGGGTGGCAGCCGATCCTACGAGCAGTACTTC,CASSPGGSRSYEQYF
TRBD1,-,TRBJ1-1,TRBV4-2,TGTGCCAGCAGGAGGACAGGGCAGAACACTGAAGCTTTCTTT,CASRRTGQNTEAFF
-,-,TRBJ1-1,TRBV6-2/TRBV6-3,TGTGCCAGCAGTTATGCGACCGGATTCAACACTGAAGCTTTCTTT,CASSYATGFNTEAFF
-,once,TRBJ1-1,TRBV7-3,TGTGCCAGCAGCTTAACGCCTGGGGACGAGACTGAAGCTTTCTTT,CASSLTPGDETEAFF
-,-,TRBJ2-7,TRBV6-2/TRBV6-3,TGTGCCAGCAGTTCTGCGGACGGGTACGAGCAGTACTTC,CASSSADGYEQYF
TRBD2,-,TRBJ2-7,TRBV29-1,TGCAGCGTGGGACTAGCGAACGAGCAGTACTTC,CSVGLANEQYF
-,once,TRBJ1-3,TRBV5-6,TGTGCCAGCAGCTTGGGTTTAGCAGGGGTATCAGGAAACACCATATATTTT,CASSLGLAGVSGNTIYF
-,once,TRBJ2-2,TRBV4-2,TGTGCCAGCAGCCAAGAGCGAGCGGGCTCGTACACCGGGGAGCTGTTTTTT,CASSQERAGSYTGELFF
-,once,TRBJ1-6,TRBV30,TGTGCCTGGAGTAACATCTATAATTCACCCCTCCACTTT,CAWSNIYNSPLHF
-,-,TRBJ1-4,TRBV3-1,TGTGCCAGCAGCCAAGATACGGACGGAAGTAATGAAAAACTGTTTTTT,CASSQDTDGSNEKLFF
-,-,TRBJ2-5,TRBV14,TGTGCCAGCAGCTCAGGGTTTCAAGAGACCCAGTACTTC,CASSSGFQETQYF
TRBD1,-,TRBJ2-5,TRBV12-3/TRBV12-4,TGTGCCAGCAGTCGACAGGGGGCGGCCCAAGAGACCCAGTACTTC,CASSRQGAAQETQYF
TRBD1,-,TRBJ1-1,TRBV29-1,TGCAGCGGAAACAGGGGCAACACTGAAGCTTTCTTT,CSGNRGNTEAFF
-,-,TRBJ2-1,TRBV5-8,TGTGCCAGCAGCTTGCAACAGCTATACAATGAGCAGTTCTTC,CASSLQQLYNEQFF
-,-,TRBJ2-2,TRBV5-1,TGCGCCAGCAGCCTCGGGGAGAACGGGGAGCTGTTTTTT,CASSLGENGELFF
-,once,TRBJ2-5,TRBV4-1,TGCGCCAGCAGCCCAGGACTCTCGACGGGGTTAGAGACCCAGTACTTC,CASSPGLSTGLETQYF
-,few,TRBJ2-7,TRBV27,TGTGCCAGCAGCCGGGGGAGCGAGCAGTACTTC,CASSRGSEQYF
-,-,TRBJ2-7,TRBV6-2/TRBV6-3,TGTGCCAGCAGTTACGAGAGGCATACCTACGAGCAGTACTTC,CASSYERHTYEQYF
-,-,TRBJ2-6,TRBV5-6,TGTGCCAGCGGAGCTACACCTGGGGCCAACGTCCTGACTTTC,CASGATPGANVLTF
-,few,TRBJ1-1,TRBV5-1,TGCGCCAGCAGGGAACTCGGGTCTGAAGCTTTCTTT,CASRELGSEAFF
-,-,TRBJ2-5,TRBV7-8,TGTGCCAGCAGCTACCCCAACAGGAATTTCAGGGAGACCCAGTACTTC,CASSYPNRNFRETQYF